The TCR beta chain under discussion was sequenced for a study of T cell repertoires in ileal Crohn's disease. Looked up from germline, CDR1 is SGHTA and CDR2 is FQGNSA. There are 13 residues in the CDR3. Trimming removed 4 bases at V and 8 bases at J, with 11 bases between. Only in-frame clones appear in the TCRdb table, and some are missing; sequencing was by immunoSEQ multiplex PCR. Among over 5,500 clones listed, around 83% were seen once. The V gene is TRBV7-2, the J gene TRBJ2-2; the D gene could be TRBD1 or TRBD2 (5 bases each). This TCR derives from an adult with Crohn's disease. The sequenced material came from ileal tissue. Here the CDR3 DNA reads TGTGCCAGCAGCTGGGGACCATCGGGGGAGCTGTTTTTT. Translation: CASSWGPSGELFF.